This TCR beta chain was observed in a study of early T cells in non-severe SARS-CoV-2 infection. Trimming at V came to 6 bases and at J to 13 bases, leaving 5 bases not matched to a gene. Germline CDR1 is ENHRY and CDR2 is SYGVKD. CDR3 length: 11 amino acids. This clonotype was counted only a few times. TCRdb redid the calling of the 5' RACE reads with MiXCR, one entry per CDR3 protein. The sample has over 45,000 distinct CDR3 sequences, roughly 16% seen once. This sequence was found in an adult who was a healthcare worker with PCR-confirmed SARS-CoV-2 infection or an uninfected control (not recorded which). The rearrangement links TRBV10-3 to TRBJ1-1; 10 bases agree with TRBD1. Sequencing was performed on whole blood, taken at baseline. In nucleotides, the CDR3 is TGTGCCATCAGGGCGGACAGGGGGGTTTTCTTT. Translated: CAIRADRGVFF.